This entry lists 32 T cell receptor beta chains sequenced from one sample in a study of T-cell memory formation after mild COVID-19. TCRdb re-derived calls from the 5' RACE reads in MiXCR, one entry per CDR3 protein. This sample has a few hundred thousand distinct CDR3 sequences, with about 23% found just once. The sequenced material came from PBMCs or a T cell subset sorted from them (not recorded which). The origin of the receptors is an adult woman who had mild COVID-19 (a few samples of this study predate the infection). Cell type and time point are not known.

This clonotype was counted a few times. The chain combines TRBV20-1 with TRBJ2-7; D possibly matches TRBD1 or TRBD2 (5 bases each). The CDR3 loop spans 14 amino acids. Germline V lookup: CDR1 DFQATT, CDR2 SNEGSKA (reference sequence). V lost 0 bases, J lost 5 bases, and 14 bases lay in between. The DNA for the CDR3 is TGCAGTGCTAGAGATCCTCCCCTGGGGGACGAGCAGTACTTC. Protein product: CSARDPPLGDEQYF.

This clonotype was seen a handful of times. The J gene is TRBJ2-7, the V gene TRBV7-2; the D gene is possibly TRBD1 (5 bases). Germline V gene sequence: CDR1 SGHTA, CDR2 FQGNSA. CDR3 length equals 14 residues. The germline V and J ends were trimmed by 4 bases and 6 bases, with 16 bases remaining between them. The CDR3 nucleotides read TGTGCCAGCAGCTCCCAGGGTTTGTCCGGCGAGCAGTACTTC. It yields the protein CASSSQGLSGEQYF.

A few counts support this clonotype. The CDR3 loop is CASSLGPLGGYTF. The CDR3, as DNA: TGTGCCAGCAGTTTGGGCCCCTTGGGTGGCTACACCTTC. The V gene is TRBV12-3 or TRBV12-4, the J gene TRBJ1-2, with D unclear. V was clipped by 3 bases and J by 7 bases, with 12 bases between them. The CDR3 covers 13 residues.

CDR3 nucleotides: TGTGCCAGCAGTTTTACAGGGGGCCTGAATCAGCCCCAGCATTTT. This translates into CASSFTGGLNQPQHF. The chain uses TRBV12-3 or TRBV12-4 and TRBJ1-5; TRBD1 agrees at 9 bases. The CDR3 loop spans 15 amino acids. V was clipped by 3 bases and J by 4 bases; unmatched bases: 4.

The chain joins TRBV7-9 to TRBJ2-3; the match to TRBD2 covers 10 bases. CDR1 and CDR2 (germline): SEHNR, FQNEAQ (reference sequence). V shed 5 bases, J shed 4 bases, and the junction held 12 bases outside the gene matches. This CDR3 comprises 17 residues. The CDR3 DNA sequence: TGTGCCAGCAGCCCGGGGGCCCTAGCGGGAGTCCCAGATACGCAGTATTTT. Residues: CASSPGALAGVPDTQYF.

The CDR3 sequence: CASSIGTANYEQYF. As DNA, the CDR3 is TGTGCCAGCAGCATTGGGACAGCCAATTACGAGCAGTACTTC. The gene calls are TRBV7-2 and TRBJ2-7; 7 bases agree with TRBD1. In germline, CDR1 is SGHTA, CDR2 FQGNSA. The CDR3 is made up of 14 amino acids. V shed 5 bases, J shed 4 bases, and the junction held 8 bases outside the gene matches.

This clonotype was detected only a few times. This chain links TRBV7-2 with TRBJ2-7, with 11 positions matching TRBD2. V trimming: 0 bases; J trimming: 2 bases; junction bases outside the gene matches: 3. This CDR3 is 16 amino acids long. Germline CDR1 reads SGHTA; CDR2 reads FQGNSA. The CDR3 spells CASSLAGLAVTYEQYF. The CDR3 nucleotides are TGTGCCAGCAGCTTAGCGGGACTAGCGGTTACCTACGAGCAGTACTTC.

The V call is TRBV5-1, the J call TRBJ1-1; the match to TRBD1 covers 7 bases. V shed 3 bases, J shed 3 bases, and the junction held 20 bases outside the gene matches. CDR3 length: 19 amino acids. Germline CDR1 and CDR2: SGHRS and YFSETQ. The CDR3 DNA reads TGCGCCAGCAGCTCGCCCCGCCGGGACAGTACCCCTGGGTACACTGAAGCTTTCTTT. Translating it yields CASSSPRRDSTPGYTEAFF.

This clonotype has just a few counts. Here the CDR3 reads CASSFRRTANQPQHF. Written as DNA, the CDR3 is TGTGCCAGCAGCTTTCGACGGACGGCCAATCAGCCCCAGCATTTT. The genes are TRBV5-6 and TRBJ1-5; no clear D gene. V dropped 2 bases and J dropped 3 bases, with 12 bases sitting between them. CDR1 is SGHDT and CDR2 is YYEEEE in the germline V gene. This CDR3 is 15 amino acids long.

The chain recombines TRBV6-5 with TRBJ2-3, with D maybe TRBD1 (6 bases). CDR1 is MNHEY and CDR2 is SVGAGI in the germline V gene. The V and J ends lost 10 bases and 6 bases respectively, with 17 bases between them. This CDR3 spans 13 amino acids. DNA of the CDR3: TGTGCCACCAGCCCAGGGGAACCCGATACGCAGTATTTT. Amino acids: CATSPGEPDTQYF.

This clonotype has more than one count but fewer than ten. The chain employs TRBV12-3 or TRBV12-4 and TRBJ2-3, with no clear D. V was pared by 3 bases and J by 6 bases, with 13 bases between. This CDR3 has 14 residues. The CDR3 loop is CASSFEVTGDTQYF. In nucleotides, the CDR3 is TGTGCCAGCAGTTTCGAGGTAACCGGGGATACGCAGTATTTT.

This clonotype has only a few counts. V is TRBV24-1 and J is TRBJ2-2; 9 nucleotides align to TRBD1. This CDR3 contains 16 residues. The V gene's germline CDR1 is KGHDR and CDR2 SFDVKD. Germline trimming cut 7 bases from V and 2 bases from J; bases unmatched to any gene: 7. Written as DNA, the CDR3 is TGTGCCACCAGCATCGGGACAGGGTTAAACACCGGGGAGCTGTTTTTT. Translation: CATSIGTGLNTGELFF.

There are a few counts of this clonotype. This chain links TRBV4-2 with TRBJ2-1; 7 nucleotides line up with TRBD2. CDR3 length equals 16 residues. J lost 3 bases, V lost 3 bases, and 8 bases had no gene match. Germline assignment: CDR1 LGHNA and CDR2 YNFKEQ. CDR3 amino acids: CASSHSLAEDYNEQFF. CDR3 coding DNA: TGTGCCAGCAGCCACAGTCTAGCGGAGGACTACAATGAGCAGTTCTTC.

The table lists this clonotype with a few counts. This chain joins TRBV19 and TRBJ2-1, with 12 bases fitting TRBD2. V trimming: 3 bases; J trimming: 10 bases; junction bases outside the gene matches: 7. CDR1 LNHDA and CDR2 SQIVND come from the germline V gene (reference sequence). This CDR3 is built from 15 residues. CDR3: CASSMASGRAVEQFF. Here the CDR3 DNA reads TGTGCCAGTAGTATGGCTAGCGGGAGGGCCGTGGAGCAGTTCTTC.

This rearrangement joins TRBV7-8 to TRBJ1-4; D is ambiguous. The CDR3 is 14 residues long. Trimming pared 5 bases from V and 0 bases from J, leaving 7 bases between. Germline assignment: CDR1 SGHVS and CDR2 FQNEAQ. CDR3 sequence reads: CASSRASTNEKLFF. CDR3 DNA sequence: TGTGCCAGCAGCAGGGCATCAACTAATGAAAAACTGTTTTTT.

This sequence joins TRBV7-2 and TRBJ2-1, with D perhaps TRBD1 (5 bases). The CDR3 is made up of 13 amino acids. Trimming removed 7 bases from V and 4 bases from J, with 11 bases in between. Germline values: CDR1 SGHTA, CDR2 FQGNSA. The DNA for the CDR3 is TGTGCCAGCACCCTCGACAGATACAATGAGCAGTTCTTC. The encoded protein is CASTLDRYNEQFF.

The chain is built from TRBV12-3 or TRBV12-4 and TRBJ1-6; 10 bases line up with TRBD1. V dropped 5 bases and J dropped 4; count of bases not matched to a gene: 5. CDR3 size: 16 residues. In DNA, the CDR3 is TGTGCCAGCAGTCCACCGGGACAGGGGTATAATTCACCCCTCCACTTT. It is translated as CASSPPGQGYNSPLHF.

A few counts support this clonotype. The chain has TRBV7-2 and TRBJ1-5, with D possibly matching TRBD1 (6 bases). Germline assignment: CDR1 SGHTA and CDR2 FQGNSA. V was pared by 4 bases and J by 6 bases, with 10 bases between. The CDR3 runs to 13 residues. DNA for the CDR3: TGTGCCAGCAGCTCGACAGGAAGTCAGCCCCAGCATTTT. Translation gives CASSSTGSQPQHF.

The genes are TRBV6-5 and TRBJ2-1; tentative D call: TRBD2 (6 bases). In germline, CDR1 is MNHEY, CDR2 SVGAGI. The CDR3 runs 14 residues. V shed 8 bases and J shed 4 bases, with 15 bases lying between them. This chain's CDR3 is CASARAGPYNEQFF. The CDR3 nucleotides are TGTGCCAGCGCGCGGGCGGGGCCTTACAATGAGCAGTTCTTC.

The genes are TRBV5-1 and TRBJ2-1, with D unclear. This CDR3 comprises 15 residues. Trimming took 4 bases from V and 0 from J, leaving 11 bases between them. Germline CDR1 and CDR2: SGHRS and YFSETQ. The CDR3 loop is CASSTDPSSYNEQFF. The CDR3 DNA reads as TGCGCCAGCAGCACCGACCCCAGCTCCTACAATGAGCAGTTCTTC.

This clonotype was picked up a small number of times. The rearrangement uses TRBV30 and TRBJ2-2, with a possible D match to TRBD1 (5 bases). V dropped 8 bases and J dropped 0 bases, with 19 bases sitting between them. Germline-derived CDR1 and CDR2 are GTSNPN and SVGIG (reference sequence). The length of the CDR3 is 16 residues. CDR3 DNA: TGTGCCGGAGCCCAAAGACAGTTGGCGAACACCGGGGAGCTGTTTTTT. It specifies CAGAQRQLANTGELFF.

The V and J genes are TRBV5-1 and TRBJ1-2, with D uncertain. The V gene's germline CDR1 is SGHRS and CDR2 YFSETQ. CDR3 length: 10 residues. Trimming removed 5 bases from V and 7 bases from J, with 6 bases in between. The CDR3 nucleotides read TGCGCCAGCAGGGGAAGTGGCTACACCTTC. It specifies CASRGSGYTF.

The CDR3 bases are TGTGCCAGCAGTCCCACAGGGACGGGTCAGCCCCAGCATTTT. As protein: CASSPTGTGQPQHF. The chain recombines TRBV28 with TRBJ1-5, with D perhaps TRBD1 (6 bases). Germline V CDR1 and CDR2: MDHEN, SYDVKM. V was trimmed by 5 bases and J by 6 bases, leaving 14 bases between them. This CDR3 region has 14 residues.

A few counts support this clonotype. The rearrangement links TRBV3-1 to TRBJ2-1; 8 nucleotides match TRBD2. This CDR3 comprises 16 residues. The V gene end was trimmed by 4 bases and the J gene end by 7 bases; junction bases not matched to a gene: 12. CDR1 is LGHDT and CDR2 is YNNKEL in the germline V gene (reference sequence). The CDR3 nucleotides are TGTGCCAGCAGCCCGGGTCTCGGGAGGGCCCGGAATGAGCAGTTCTTC. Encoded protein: CASSPGLGRARNEQFF.

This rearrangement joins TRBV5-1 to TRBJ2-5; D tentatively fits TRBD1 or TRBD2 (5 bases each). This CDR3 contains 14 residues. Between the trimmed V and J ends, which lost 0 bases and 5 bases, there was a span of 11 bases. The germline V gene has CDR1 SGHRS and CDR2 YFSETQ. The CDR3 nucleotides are TGCGCCAGCAGCTTGGGCGAGGGGAAGGAGACCCAGTACTTC. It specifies CASSLGEGKETQYF.

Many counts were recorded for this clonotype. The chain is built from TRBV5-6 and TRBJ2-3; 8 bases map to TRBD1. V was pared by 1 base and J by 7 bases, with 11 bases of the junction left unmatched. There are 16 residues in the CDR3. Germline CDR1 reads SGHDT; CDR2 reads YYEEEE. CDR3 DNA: TGTGCCAGCAGCTTGTACGAAGGACAGGGACGGAATACGCAGTATTTT. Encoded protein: CASSLYEGQGRNTQYF.

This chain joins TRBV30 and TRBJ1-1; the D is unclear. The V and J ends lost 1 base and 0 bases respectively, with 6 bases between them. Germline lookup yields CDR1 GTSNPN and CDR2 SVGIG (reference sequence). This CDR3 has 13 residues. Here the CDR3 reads CAWSGQLNTEAFF. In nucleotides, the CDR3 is TGTGCCTGGAGTGGGCAGCTGAACACTGAAGCTTTCTTT.

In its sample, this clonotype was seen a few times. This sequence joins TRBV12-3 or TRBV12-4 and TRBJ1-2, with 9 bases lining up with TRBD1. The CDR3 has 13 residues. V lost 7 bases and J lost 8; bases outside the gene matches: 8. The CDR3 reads CASTEGTGSGYTF. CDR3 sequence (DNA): TGTGCCAGCACCGAGGGGACAGGGAGCGGCTACACCTTC.

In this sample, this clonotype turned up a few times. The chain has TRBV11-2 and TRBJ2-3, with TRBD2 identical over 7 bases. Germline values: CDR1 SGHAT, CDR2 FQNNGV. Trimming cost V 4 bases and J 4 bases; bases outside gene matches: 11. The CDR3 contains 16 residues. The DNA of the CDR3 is TGTGCCAGCAGCTCGAAGTCGGACGGGAGGCCAGATACGCAGTATTTT. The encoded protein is CASSSKSDGRPDTQYF.

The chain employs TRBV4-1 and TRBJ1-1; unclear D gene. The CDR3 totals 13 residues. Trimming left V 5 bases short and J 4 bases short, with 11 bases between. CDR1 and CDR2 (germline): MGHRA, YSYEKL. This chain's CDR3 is CASSLGPGTEAFF. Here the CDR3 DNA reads TGCGCCAGCAGCTTGGGCCCGGGCACTGAAGCTTTCTTT.

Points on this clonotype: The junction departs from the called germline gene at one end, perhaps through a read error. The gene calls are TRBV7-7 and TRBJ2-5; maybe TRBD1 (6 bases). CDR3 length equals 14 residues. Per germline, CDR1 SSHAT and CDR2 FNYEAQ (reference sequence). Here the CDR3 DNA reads TGTGCTAGCAGCTCCGGGACATGGGAAGAGACCCAGTACTTC. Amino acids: CASSSGTWEETQYF.

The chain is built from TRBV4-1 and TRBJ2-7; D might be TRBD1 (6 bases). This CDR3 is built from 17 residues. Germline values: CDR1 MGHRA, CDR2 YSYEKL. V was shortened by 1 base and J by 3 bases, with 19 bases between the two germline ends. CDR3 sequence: CASSQGLAPGHRYEQYF. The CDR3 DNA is TGCGCCAGCAGCCAAGGCCTAGCACCGGGACATCGCTACGAGCAGTACTTC.